The 10 T cell receptor beta chains below all came from one sample that was sequenced in a study of beta chain features in type 1 diabetes. General study points: There was a moderate but significant shortening of TCRB CDR3s in all four CD4+ subsets of Type 1 diabetes patients.

Expressed TCRB transcripts were sequenced after all isolated RNA was converted to cDNA. This table comes from immunoSEQ multiplex PCR, and its TCRdb copy is limited to in-frame clones, with some not included. The data show some 350,000 clones, roughly 13% seen once. No antigen is known for these receptors. What was sequenced was naive CD4+ T cells from blood. The receptor source for this set is a woman aged 18-35 years with type 1 diabetes.

This chain joins TRBV11-2 and TRBJ2-2; no reliable D call. Germline CDR1 SGHAT, CDR2 FQNNGV. Trimming removed 8 bases from V and 4 bases from J, with 8 bases in between. The CDR3 covers 12 residues. For the CDR3, the DNA is TGTGCCAGCGGTCTAACCACCGGGGAGCTGTTTTTT. It yields the protein CASGLTTGELFF.

The sample holds a few counts of this clone. The chain has TRBV9 and TRBJ2-3; 12 positions match TRBD2. The CDR3 is 17 amino acids. The germline V gene has CDR1 SGDLS and CDR2 YYNGEE. With V trimmed by 0 bases and J by 6 bases, 8 bases remained unmatched. This CDR3 is CASSVDSSGRDRDTQYF. The CDR3 bases are TGTGCCAGCAGCGTAGATTCTAGCGGGAGGGATAGGGATACGCAGTATTTT. The whole variable domain, remainder taken from reference TRBV9 and TRBJ2-3, is DSGVTQTPKHLITATGQRVTLRCSPRSGDLSVYWYQQSLDQGLQFLIQYYNGEERAKGNILERFSAQQFPDLHSELNLSSLELGDSALYFCASSVDSSGRDRDTQYFGPGTRLTVL.

The gene calls are TRBV11-2 and TRBJ1-1; weak D call: TRBD1 (6 bases). V was pared by 3 bases and J by 11 bases, with 19 bases between. CDR3 size: 14 residues. The germline V gene has CDR1 SGHAT and CDR2 FQNNGV. CDR3 protein: CASSFPTGILGAFF. CDR3 nucleotide sequence: TGTGCCAGCAGCTTCCCTACAGGGATACTGGGTGCTTTCTTT.

This rearrangement joins TRBV5-1 to TRBJ2-1, with 7 bases that match TRBD1. Trimming took 0 bases from V and 1 from J; bases not matched to a gene: 4. In germline, CDR1 is SGHRS, CDR2 YFSETQ. The length of the CDR3 is 16 residues. CDR3 sequence (DNA): TGCGCCAGCAGCTTGGAGGGGACAGCATCCTACAATGAGCAGTTCTTC. Protein: CASSLEGTASYNEQFF.

This clone was observed a handful of times. V and J are TRBV9 and TRBJ2-1; 7 bases are a match to TRBD1. The V gene's germline CDR1 is SGDLS and CDR2 YYNGEE. This CDR3 comprises 18 residues. V shed 0 bases and J 1 base; nucleotides not matched to a gene: 10. DNA for the CDR3: TGTGCCAGCAGCGTAGATCCGGGACCGGGACAGTCCTACAATGAGCAGTTCTTC. This codes for CASSVDPGPGQSYNEQFF.

The chain uses TRBV7-9 and TRBJ2-7; TRBD1 might be the D (6 bases). The V gene lost 7 bases and the J gene lost 6 bases, with 16 bases spanning the gap. The CDR3 is made up of 13 amino acids. The germline V gene encodes CDR1 SEHNR and CDR2 FQNEAQ (reference sequence). DNA of the CDR3: TGTGCCAGCACCTCATCGGCAGGGGCCGAGCAGTACTTC. Encoded protein: CASTSSAGAEQYF.

The chain uses TRBV30 and TRBJ2-1; 11 positions agree with TRBD2. The germline CDR1 and CDR2 sequences are GTSNPN and SVGIG (reference sequence). The CDR3 has 16 amino acids. After removal of 2 bases from V and 7 bases from J, the junction contained 10 bases not matched to a gene. The CDR3 loop reads CAWSPGGTSGKNEQFF. In DNA form, the CDR3 reads TGTGCCTGGAGTCCCGGGGGGACTAGCGGAAAAAATGAGCAGTTCTTC.

This clone has just a few counts. V gene TRBV29-1 combines with J gene TRBJ2-5; 8 nucleotides line up with TRBD1. Germline V gene lookup returns CDR1 SQVTM and CDR2 ANQGSEA. With V trimmed by 2 bases and J by 5 bases, 4 bases remained unmatched. The CDR3 extends over 13 amino acids. Here the CDR3 reads CSVEQGAWETQYF. DNA for the CDR3: TGCAGCGTTGAACAGGGGGCTTGGGAGACCCAGTACTTC.

This clone has a handful of counts. J is TRBJ2-3 and V is TRBV29-1; 11 positions match TRBD2. V shed 6 bases and J 2 bases; nucleotides not matched to a gene: 22. Germline values: CDR1 SQVTM, CDR2 ANQGSEA. The CDR3 extends over 20 amino acids. CDR3 in amino acids: CSVPPSAPSTSGTNTDTQYF. CDR3 DNA sequence: TGCAGCGTCCCCCCATCCGCCCCCTCGACTAGCGGGACTAACACAGATACGCAGTATTTT.

This clone was found a few times. The CDR3 DNA is TGCAGCGTTTTCTCCCTCTCTGGGGCCAACGTCCTGACTTTC. It codes for CSVFSLSGANVLTF. The rearrangement links TRBV29-1 to TRBJ2-6; D unclear. The CDR3 is 14 amino acids. V gave up 5 bases and J gave up 0 bases, with 8 bases separating them. Germline V lookup: CDR1 SQVTM, CDR2 ANQGSEA. The entire variable domain, with the rest obtained from reference TRBV29-1 and TRBJ2-6, is as follows: SAVISQKPSRDICQRGTSLTIQCQVDSQVTMMFWYRQQPGQSLTLIATANQGSEATYESGFVIDKFPISRPNLTFSTLTVSNMSPEDSSIYLCSVFSLSGANVLTFGAGSRLTVL.